One and the same sample provided the 5 T cell receptor beta chains below, sequenced in a study of identical twins. TCRdb processed the 5' RACE reads anew with MiXCR; each CDR3 protein has one entry. This sample yields 200,000 to 250,000 distinct CDR3 sequences, of which 6.5% are seen a single time; roughly 15% belongs to the top ten. The same data also contributed to another study, on T cells expressing NK-cell markers.

Sequencing used CD8+ T cells sorted from blood. These receptors all come from a woman between 18 and 29 years old in good health.

This clonotype was seen repeatedly, ten times or more. V and J are TRBV7-9 and TRBJ2-3; D possibly uses TRBD1 or TRBD2 (5 bases each). Germline lookup yields CDR1 SEHNR and CDR2 FQNEAQ (reference sequence). The CDR3 contains 16 residues. With 5 bases removed from V and 1 base from J, the gap between germline ends came to 16 bases. CDR3 in amino acids: CASSPSIRGRTDTQYF. CDR3 bases: TGTGCCAGCAGCCCGTCCATACGGGGACGCACAGATACGCAGTATTTT. Drawing the rest from reference TRBV7-9 and TRBJ2-3, the complete variable domain is DTGVSQNPRHKITKRGQNVTFRCDPISEHNRLYWYRQTLGQGPEFLTYFQNEAQLEKSRLLSDRFSAERPKGSFSTLEIQRTEQGDSAMYLCASSPSIRGRTDTQYFGPGTRLTVL.

V and J are TRBV6-5 and TRBJ2-3; D not certain. The CDR3 loop spans 14 amino acids. V lost 0 bases to trimming and J lost 1 base, with 5 bases between them. From germline, CDR1 is MNHEY and CDR2 SVGAGI. The CDR3 region is CASSYSPRTDTQYF. The CDR3 region has the DNA TGTGCCAGCAGTTACTCACCCCGCACAGATACGCAGTATTTT.

This clonotype appeared a few times. The chain's CDR3 is CASRTTSGRKSDTQYF. In DNA, the CDR3 is TGTGCCAGCAGGACGACTAGCGGGAGGAAGTCAGATACGCAGTATTTT. This chain uses TRBV2 with TRBJ2-3; 13 nucleotides agree with TRBD2. J was trimmed by 4 bases and V by 6 bases; bases with no gene match: 7. CDR1 SNHLY and CDR2 FYNNEI come from the germline V gene. The CDR3 is made up of 16 amino acids.

This clonotype came up a few times. V is TRBV7-3 and J is TRBJ2-6; D might be TRBD2 (6 bases). The V end lost 2 bases, the J end lost 1 base, and 15 bases lay between the germline ends. Per germline, CDR1 SGHTA and CDR2 FQGTGA. This CDR3 is 18 amino acids long. In DNA form, the CDR3 reads TGTGCCAGCAGCTTATTCGGGGGTGGTACTTCTGGGGCCAACGTCCTGACTTTC. This sequence encodes CASSLFGGGTSGANVLTF.

The chain has TRBV9 and TRBJ2-6; TRBD1 matches 8 bases. The CDR3 is made up of 18 amino acids. Looked up from germline, CDR1 is SGDLS and CDR2 is YYNGEE. V was pared by 4 bases and J by 1 base, with 10 bases of the junction left unmatched. The CDR3 here is CASSPSGTGVSGANVLTF. CDR3 coding DNA: TGTGCCAGCAGCCCATCCGGGACAGGTGTATCTGGGGCCAACGTCCTGACTTTC.